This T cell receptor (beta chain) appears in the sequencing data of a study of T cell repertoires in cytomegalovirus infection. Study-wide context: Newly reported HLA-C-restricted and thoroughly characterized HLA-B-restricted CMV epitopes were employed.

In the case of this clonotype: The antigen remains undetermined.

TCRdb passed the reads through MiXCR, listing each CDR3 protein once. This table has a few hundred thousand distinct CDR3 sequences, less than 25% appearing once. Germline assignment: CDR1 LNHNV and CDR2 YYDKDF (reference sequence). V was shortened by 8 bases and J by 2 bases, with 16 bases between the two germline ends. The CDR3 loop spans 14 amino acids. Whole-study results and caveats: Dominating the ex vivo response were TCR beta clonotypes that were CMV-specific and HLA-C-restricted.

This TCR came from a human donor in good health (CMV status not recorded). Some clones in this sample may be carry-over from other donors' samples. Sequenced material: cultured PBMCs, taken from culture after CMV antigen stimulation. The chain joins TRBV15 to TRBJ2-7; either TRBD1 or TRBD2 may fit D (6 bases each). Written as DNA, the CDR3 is TGTGCCACCTCCACTGAGGGGGGACCCTACGAGCAGTACTTC. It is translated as CATSTEGGPYEQYF.